Each of the 22 T cell receptor beta chains below was sequenced from the same sample in a study of blood T cell repertoires in COVID-19. Using immunoSEQ multiplex PCR, the repertoire was profiled, and TCRdb retains in-frame clones only, with some absent. The table has about 300,000 clones, about 93% seen once; the top ten hold 1% to 1.3%. Sequenced: PBMCs or T cells enriched from blood (not recorded which). All receptors come from a woman in her 30s who had recovered from COVID-19.

The chain couples TRBV11-2 to TRBJ2-7, with D possibly being TRBD2 (5 bases). Germline loops: CDR1 SGHAT, CDR2 FQNNGV. This CDR3 is built from 14 residues. Trimming took 6 bases from V and 0 from J, leaving 12 bases between them. The chain's CDR3 is CASRTHGNSYEQYF. The CDR3 DNA reads TGTGCCAGCAGAACACACGGGAACTCCTACGAGCAGTACTTC.

The chain recombines TRBV27 with TRBJ1-1, with unresolved D. The germline V gene has CDR1 MNHEY and CDR2 SMNVEV (reference sequence). Trimming removed 5 bases from V and 1 base from J, with 8 bases in between. This CDR3 is 13 amino acids long. CDR3 protein: CASSPGANTEAFF. The CDR3 nucleotides read TGTGCCAGCAGTCCGGGAGCGAACACTGAAGCTTTCTTT.

The V and J genes are TRBV12-5 and TRBJ2-1; D perhaps matches TRBD2 (6 bases). Looked up from germline, CDR1 is LGHNT and CDR2 is FRNRAP. Between the trimmed V and J ends, which lost 4 bases and 5 bases, there was a span of 9 bases. This CDR3 is 13 amino acids long. The CDR3 is CASGWASDNEQFF. The CDR3 region has the DNA TGTGCTAGTGGTTGGGCTAGCGACAATGAGCAGTTCTTC.

V is TRBV3-1 (or the pseudogene TRBV3-2) and J is TRBJ2-7, with TRBD1 identical over 7 bases. The CDR3 contains 12 residues. The germline CDR1 and CDR2 sequences are LGHDT and YNNKEL (reference sequence). Trimming removed 4 bases from V and 8 bases from J; junction bases left unmatched: 5. This CDR3 reads CASSPRQGQQYF. CDR3 coding DNA: TGTGCCAGCAGCCCCAGACAGGGACAGCAGTACTTC.

The chain carries TRBV10-2 and TRBJ2-5, with TRBD2 matching 9 bases. Germline CDR1 and CDR2: WSHSY and SAAADI. The ends lost 6 bases at V and 6 bases at J; junction bases unmatched: 5. The CDR3 covers 13 residues. CDR3 coding DNA: TGCGCCAGCAGGGGGACTAGCCGTCAGACCCAGTACTTC. Translation: CASRGTSRQTQYF.

The chain joins TRBV4-2 to TRBJ2-1; the D gene is possibly TRBD2 (6 bases). The CDR3 loop spans 19 amino acids. V was shortened by 3 bases and J by 0 bases, with 21 bases between the two germline ends. Germline-derived CDR1 and CDR2 are LGHNA and YNFKEQ. The CDR3 is CASSHRSSGALSSYNEQFF. DNA for the CDR3: TGTGCCAGCAGCCATCGTAGTAGCGGAGCCCTAAGCTCCTACAATGAGCAGTTCTTC.

The chain couples TRBV5-5 to TRBJ2-2; D is perhaps TRBD1 (6 bases). The germline gives CDR1 SGHKS, CDR2 YYEKEE (reference sequence). V was pared by 9 bases and J by 1 base, with 16 bases between. CDR3 length equals 15 residues. The CDR3 coding sequence is TGTGCCACAGAAGACAGGACGAAGAACACCGGGGAGCTGTTTTTT. Protein sequence: CATEDRTKNTGELFF.

This clone was picked up one time. The gene calls are TRBV6-5 and TRBJ2-1; TRBD1 agrees at 9 bases. The J segment lost 7 bases and the V segment lost 6 bases, leaving 4 bases of the junction unmatched. Germline V CDR1 and CDR2: MNHEY, SVGAGI. The CDR3 totals 13 residues. This CDR3 reads CASRGTGRNEQFF. Written as DNA, the CDR3 is TGTGCCAGCAGGGGGACAGGGAGGAATGAGCAGTTCTTC.

This clone was recorded only once. The V gene is TRBV19, the J gene TRBJ1-5, with D perhaps TRBD1 (6 bases). Trimming took off 2 bases at V and 2 bases at J, with 10 bases between the two ends. The V gene's germline CDR1 is LNHDA and CDR2 SQIVND (reference sequence). The CDR3 spans 15 residues. This CDR3 reads CASSIQGTGNQPQHF. For the CDR3, the DNA is TGTGCCAGTAGTATACAGGGGACCGGCAATCAGCCCCAGCATTTT.

This clone was picked up a small number of times. The chain carries TRBV5-1 and TRBJ2-7; TRBD1 aligns across 8 bases. CDR3 size: 15 residues. Germline assignment: CDR1 SGHRS and CDR2 YFSETQ. The trim removed 2 bases at V and 7 bases at J, leaving 11 bases unmatched. The CDR3 DNA is TGCGCCAGCAGCTTACCTGGACAGGGAAGGCATGAGCAGTACTTC. This sequence encodes CASSLPGQGRHEQYF.

The chain employs TRBV24-1 and TRBJ1-5, with D hard to call. The CDR3 has 14 residues. V shed 5 bases and J shed 6 bases, with 13 bases lying between them. The germline V gene encodes CDR1 KGHDR and CDR2 SFDVKD. As DNA, the CDR3 is TGTGCCACCAGTGTCGCAGGCGTAGGTCAGCCCCAGCATTTT. This encodes CATSVAGVGQPQHF.

Here the CDR3 reads CASSRGTGGKTGELFF. Here the CDR3 DNA reads TGTGCCAGTAGTAGGGGGACAGGGGGAAAAACCGGGGAGCTGTTTTTT. V gene TRBV19 combines with J gene TRBJ2-2, with 11 bases fitting TRBD1. CDR1 LNHDA and CDR2 SQIVND come from the germline V gene (reference sequence). V lost 4 bases to trimming and J lost 5 bases; unmatched junction nucleotides: 6. The CDR3 length is 16 residues.

This chain uses TRBV5-5 with TRBJ2-1; 11 nucleotides align to TRBD1. The germline V gene has CDR1 SGHKS and CDR2 YYEKEE (reference sequence). The trim removed 4 bases at V and 3 bases at J, leaving 6 bases unmatched. The CDR3 contains 16 residues. The CDR3 bases are TGTGCCAGCAGCGGGGGACAGGGGGTCTTCTACAATGAGCAGTTCTTC. As protein: CASSGGQGVFYNEQFF.

The rearrangement uses TRBV11-3 and TRBJ2-7, with 8 positions matching TRBD1. V dropped 4 bases and J dropped 5; count of bases not matched to a gene: 4. CDR1 is SGHNT and CDR2 is YENEEA in the germline V gene. This CDR3 is built from 13 residues. The CDR3 bases are TGTGCCAGCAGCTCCAGGGGGCCGGACGAGCAGTACTTC. The encoded protein is CASSSRGPDEQYF. Complete variable domain (other parts from reference TRBV11-3 and TRBJ2-7): EAGVVQSPRYKIIEKKQPVAFWCNPISGHNTLYWYLQNLGQGPELLIRYENEEAVDDSQLPKDRFSAERLKGVDSTLKIQPAELGDSAVYLCASSSRGPDEQYFGPGTRLTVT.

This chain links TRBV19 with TRBJ2-2; the match to TRBD2 covers 13 bases. The CDR3 is 18 amino acids. J gave up 2 bases and V 2 bases, and 5 bases lay outside the gene matches. The germline CDR1 and CDR2 sequences are LNHDA and SQIVND (reference sequence). CDR3 nucleotide sequence: TGTGCCAGTAGTATAAGGGGGACTAGCGGGATCAACACCGGGGAGCTGTTTTTT. Translation: CASSIRGTSGINTGELFF.

DNA of the CDR3: TGTGCCAGCAGTTTCGGACAGAGGTGGAACTATGGCTACACCTTC. Its protein product is CASSFGQRWNYGYTF. The V call is TRBV14, the J call TRBJ1-2, with D possibly TRBD1 on 6 matching bases. The V gene's germline CDR1 is SGHDN and CDR2 FVKESK. The CDR3 contains 15 residues. Trimming left V 6 bases short and J 2 bases short, with 16 bases between.

The chain links TRBV11-2 to TRBJ2-7; 7 nucleotides align to TRBD2. This CDR3 is 14 amino acids long. The germline CDR1 and CDR2 sequences are SGHAT and FQNNGV. J lost 5 bases, V lost 1 base, and 5 bases had no gene match. DNA for the CDR3: TGTGCCAGCAGCTTAGCGGCTAGCGGCGACGAGCAGTACTTC. Translated: CASSLAASGDEQYF.

This chain uses TRBV10-3 with TRBJ2-6; TRBD2 aligns across 14 bases. With 10 bases clipped from V and 0 bases from J, the junction kept 2 bases outside the gene matches. CDR1 ENHRY and CDR2 SYGVKD come from the germline V gene. The CDR3 extends over 16 amino acids. The CDR3: CATGTSGSSGANVLTF. The CDR3 DNA follows: TGTGCCACTGGGACTAGCGGGAGCTCTGGGGCCAACGTCCTGACTTTC.

The chain links TRBV5-4 to TRBJ2-1, with TRBD2 as a possible D gene (6 bases). Trimming removed 6 bases at V and 3 bases at J, with 16 bases between. The CDR3 runs to 15 residues. Germline CDR1 is SGHNT and CDR2 is YYREEE (reference sequence). CDR3 coding DNA: TGTGCCAGCATCAAGGCGGGACGAAGCTACAATGAGCAGTTCTTC. This sequence encodes CASIKAGRSYNEQFF.

The chain recombines TRBV19 with TRBJ2-2; 7 positions agree with TRBD1. Germline V gives CDR1 LNHDA, CDR2 SQIVND (reference sequence). V shed 7 bases and J 4 bases; nucleotides not matched to a gene: 6. This CDR3 has 14 amino acids. This CDR3 is CASKKGAPTGELFF. The CDR3 coding sequence is TGTGCCAGTAAGAAGGGGGCCCCCACCGGGGAGCTGTTTTTT.

The genes are TRBV24-1 and TRBJ2-5; 12 positions match TRBD1. This CDR3 has 15 amino acids. Germline V gene sequence: CDR1 KGHDR, CDR2 SFDVKD. V was clipped by 5 bases and J by 5 bases; unmatched bases: 5. CDR3 sequence: CATSAGTGGRETQYF. The DNA for the CDR3 is TGTGCCACCAGTGCGGGGACAGGGGGCCGGGAGACCCAGTACTTC.

The chain uses TRBV7-2 and TRBJ2-5; no firm D call. V lost 0 bases and J 1 base, leaving 3 bases between the germline ends. The CDR3 spans 13 residues. Germline values: CDR1 SGHTA, CDR2 FQGNSA. CDR3 residues: CASSLARQETQYF. In nucleotides, the CDR3 is TGTGCCAGCAGCTTAGCCCGCCAAGAGACCCAGTACTTC.